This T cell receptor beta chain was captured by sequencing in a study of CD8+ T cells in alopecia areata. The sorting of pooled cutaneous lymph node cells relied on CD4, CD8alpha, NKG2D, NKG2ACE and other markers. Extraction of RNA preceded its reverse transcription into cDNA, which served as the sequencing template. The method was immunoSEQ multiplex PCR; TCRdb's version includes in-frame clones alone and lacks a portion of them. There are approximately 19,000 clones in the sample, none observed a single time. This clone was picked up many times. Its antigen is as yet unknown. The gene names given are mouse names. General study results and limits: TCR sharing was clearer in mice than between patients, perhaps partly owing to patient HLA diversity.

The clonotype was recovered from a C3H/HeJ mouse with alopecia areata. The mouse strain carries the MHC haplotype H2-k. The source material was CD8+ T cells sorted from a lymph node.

CDR3 DNA, as far as it was read: TGTGCCAGCAGTGATGTTGACAGGGGGCAAAACACA. Translated, it gives CASSDVDRGQNT. The whole CDR3 protein reads CASSDVDRGQNTEVFF. The rearrangement joins TRBV13-3 to TRBJ1-1; 10 bases map to TRBD1. The CDR3 goes on 4 residues after the read ends, and that part is filled in from the germline J gene. Germline V gene lookup returns CDR1 NNHDY and CDR2 SYVADS. The CDR3 length is 16 residues. The junction had 3 bases not matched to a gene; V was cut back by 0 bases and J by 1 base.